This T cell receptor (beta chain) was captured in a study of T-cell reconstitution after alpha-beta-depleted transplantation in children. TCRbeta library preparation incorporated unique molecular identifiers. TCRdb passed the PCR reads through MiXCR, listing each CDR3 protein once. The data contain 350,000 to 500,000 distinct CDR3 sequences, over 40% of them singletons. Study-level results: For some patients, TCRbeta diversity was high at day 60 because of recipient T cells and thymic progenitors that survived. By one year post-transplant, T-cell counts and diversity largely arose from T cells that were newly produced. The study reportedly traced alpha-beta T cells about two months after transplant to several hundred expanded graft clones.

This clonotype was observed many times. Its antigen is undetermined. The CDR3 has 17 residues. Sequences were derived from PBMCs, sampled before TCRalphabeta/CD19-depleted stem cell transplant. The chain employs TRBV21-1 and TRBJ2-5; TRBD2 is the table's D call and was not checked against the DNA. TRBV21-1 is given as a pseudogene. The source is a girl under 10 years old with aplastic anemia, due to receive a stem cell transplant. CDR3 residues: CASSKNFLAGIQETQYF. The CDR3 nucleotides are TGTGCCAGCAGCAAAAATTTCCTAGCGGGAATCCAAGAGACCCAGTACTTC.